These T cell receptor beta chains were read from a single sample in a study of post-analysis software for immune sequencing data. TCRdb independently ran MiXCR on the PCR reads; one entry per CDR3 protein. Of 600,000 to 700,000 distinct CDR3 sequences listed, approximately 59% are singletons. Sequencing used blood. The receptors originated from a girl under 10 years old with multiple sclerosis. Both conserved end residues are part of each CDR3. Each record gives: CDR3 length, clone size, J gene, D gene, V gene, CDR3 DNA, CDR3 protein. A D gene is named only where the DNA matches it firmly. Clone size is shown for a subset of rows, as once, few, many or a class of expanded clone.

cdr3_length: 17
clone_size: few
j_call: TRBJ2-7
d_call: -
v_call: TRBV4-2
cdr3_nt: TGTGCCAGCAGCCAAGATCGCCTGGGGGTCAGGGGCTACGAGCAGTACTTC
cdr3_aa: CASSQDRLGVRGYEQYF

cdr3_length: 15
clone_size: few
j_call: TRBJ2-1
d_call: TRBD2
v_call: TRBV4-1
cdr3_nt: TGCGCCAGCAGCCGGACTAGCGGGAGTCATAATGAGCAGTTCTTC
cdr3_aa: CASSRTSGSHNEQFF

cdr3_length: 14
clone_size: -
j_call: TRBJ1-1
d_call: TRBD1
v_call: TRBV20-1
cdr3_nt: TGCAGTGCTGCGGACAGGGGGCTGAACACTGAAGCTTTCTTT
cdr3_aa: CSAADRGLNTEAFF

cdr3_length: 13
clone_size: -
j_call: TRBJ1-4
d_call: -
v_call: TRBV4-3
cdr3_nt: TGCGCCAGCAGCCCCCAGGGAGGCGAAAAACGGTTTTTT
cdr3_aa: CASSPQGGEKRFF

cdr3_length: 12
clone_size: -
j_call: TRBJ2-7
d_call: -
v_call: TRBV20-1
cdr3_nt: TGCAGTGCTCGGGACGGAAACTACGAGCAGTACTTC
cdr3_aa: CSARDGNYEQYF

cdr3_length: 15
clone_size: -
j_call: TRBJ2-1
d_call: TRBD1
v_call: TRBV2
cdr3_nt: TGTGCCAGCAGTCGGGACAGATTTTCATACAATGAGCAGTTCTTC
cdr3_aa: CASSRDRFSYNEQFF

cdr3_length: 13
clone_size: -
j_call: TRBJ2-5
d_call: -
v_call: TRBV12-3/TRBV12-4
cdr3_nt: TGTGCCAGCAGTTTCGCGTCGGGGGAGACCCAGTACTTC
cdr3_aa: CASSFASGETQYF

cdr3_length: 16
clone_size: few
j_call: TRBJ2-3
d_call: -
v_call: TRBV13
cdr3_nt: TGTGCCAGCAGCTCCTTCCCGGGAAGCAAAACAGATACGCAGTATTTT
cdr3_aa: CASSSFPGSKTDTQYF

cdr3_length: 13
clone_size: -
j_call: TRBJ1-1
d_call: -
v_call: TRBV20-1
cdr3_nt: TGCAGTGCTCAAAGGACAGAAGGCACTGAAGCTTTCTTT
cdr3_aa: CSAQRTEGTEAFF

cdr3_length: 16
clone_size: -
j_call: TRBJ1-4
d_call: TRBD1
v_call: TRBV5-1
cdr3_nt: TGCGCCAGCAGAACGGGACAGGGGTCAACTAATGAAAAACTGTTTTTT
cdr3_aa: CASRTGQGSTNEKLFF

cdr3_length: 12
clone_size: few
j_call: TRBJ2-1
d_call: -
v_call: TRBV29-1
cdr3_nt: TGCAGCGTCTGGGACGGACACAATGAGCAGTTCTTC
cdr3_aa: CSVWDGHNEQFF

cdr3_length: 16
clone_size: few
j_call: TRBJ1-1
d_call: -
v_call: TRBV6-2/TRBV6-3
cdr3_nt: TGTGCCAGCAGCCCTTGGGAAGGAGAATCCACAGGTGAAGCTTTCTTT
cdr3_aa: CASSPWEGESTGEAFF

cdr3_length: 15
clone_size: -
j_call: TRBJ2-7
d_call: TRBD1
v_call: TRBV6-5
cdr3_nt: TGTGCCAGCAGTTCCACCGGGACAGGTCTCTACGAGCAGTACTTC
cdr3_aa: CASSSTGTGLYEQYF

cdr3_length: 13
clone_size: few
j_call: TRBJ2-3
d_call: -
v_call: TRBV12-3/TRBV12-4
cdr3_nt: TGTGCCAGCAGTTTAGCGCTGGCTCATACGCAGTATTTT
cdr3_aa: CASSLALAHTQYF

cdr3_length: 17
clone_size: once
j_call: TRBJ1-4
d_call: TRBD1
v_call: TRBV12-3/TRBV12-4
cdr3_nt: TGTGCCAGCAGTTTAGTCCGACGGACAGGGGCTAATGAAAAACTGTTTTTT
cdr3_aa: CASSLVRRTGANEKLFF

cdr3_length: 14
clone_size: -
j_call: TRBJ2-4
d_call: -
v_call: TRBV12-3/TRBV12-4
cdr3_nt: TGTGCCAGCAGTTTAGCGAACAGTCAAAACATTCAGTACTTC
cdr3_aa: CASSLANSQNIQYF

cdr3_length: 14
clone_size: -
j_call: TRBJ2-7
d_call: -
v_call: TRBV4-1
cdr3_nt: TGCGCCAGCAGCCAAGACCCCCATGACAATGAGCAGTACTTC
cdr3_aa: CASSQDPHDNEQYF

cdr3_length: 17
clone_size: few
j_call: TRBJ2-5
d_call: TRBD1
v_call: TRBV15
cdr3_nt: TGTGCCACCAGCAAGCCGGGACAGGGGGGCTCGAAGGAGACCCAGTACTTC
cdr3_aa: CATSKPGQGGSKETQYF

cdr3_length: 14
clone_size: -
j_call: TRBJ2-7
d_call: TRBD1
v_call: TRBV12-3/TRBV12-4
cdr3_nt: TGTGTCAGCAGTTTCGAGGCAGGGGGCTACGAGCAGTACTTC
cdr3_aa: CVSSFEAGGYEQYF

cdr3_length: 15
clone_size: -
j_call: TRBJ1-4
d_call: -
v_call: TRBV25-1
cdr3_nt: TGTGCCAGCAGTGAAGGGCAGACTTCGGGTGAAAAACTGTTTTTT
cdr3_aa: CASSEGQTSGEKLFF

cdr3_length: 16
clone_size: -
j_call: TRBJ2-5
d_call: TRBD2
v_call: TRBV15
cdr3_nt: TGTGCCACCAGCAGAGACGGGAGGGCTGGGGGAGAGACCCAGTACTTC
cdr3_aa: CATSRDGRAGGETQYF

cdr3_length: 14
clone_size: -
j_call: TRBJ1-2
d_call: TRBD1
v_call: TRBV7-2
cdr3_nt: TGTGCCACCGACGTCTCCAGGGGGAACTATGGCTACACCTTC
cdr3_aa: CATDVSRGNYGYTF

cdr3_length: 16
clone_size: -
j_call: TRBJ2-5
d_call: -
v_call: TRBV12-3/TRBV12-4
cdr3_nt: TGTGCCAGCAGTTTACGGGGAGGAGGGACCCGAGAGACCCAGTACTTC
cdr3_aa: CASSLRGGGTRETQYF

cdr3_length: 13
clone_size: few
j_call: TRBJ2-7
d_call: -
v_call: TRBV6-6
cdr3_nt: TGTGCCACCGCGGGGCCAGCCTCCTACGAGCAGTACTTC
cdr3_aa: CATAGPASYEQYF

cdr3_length: 17
clone_size: once
j_call: TRBJ2-3
d_call: TRBD2
v_call: TRBV20-1
cdr3_nt: TGCAGTGCTAGAAGGGCGGGAGGCCTCCTAAGCACAGATACGCAGTATTTT
cdr3_aa: CSARRAGGLLSTDTQYF

cdr3_length: 16
clone_size: -
j_call: TRBJ2-5
d_call: TRBD1
v_call: TRBV10-3
cdr3_nt: TGTGCCATCGGACAGGGGAATGGTCGGGGACAAGAGACCCAGTACTTC
cdr3_aa: CAIGQGNGRGQETQYF

cdr3_length: 12
clone_size: -
j_call: TRBJ1-5
d_call: -
v_call: TRBV6-2/TRBV6-3
cdr3_nt: TGTGCCAGCAGTTGGGCATATCAGCCCCAGCATTTT
cdr3_aa: CASSWAYQPQHF

cdr3_length: 14
clone_size: -
j_call: TRBJ2-3
d_call: TRBD2
v_call: TRBV6-5
cdr3_nt: TGTGCCAGCAGTTCTCTTCCTAGCGGCGATACGCAGTATTTT
cdr3_aa: CASSSLPSGDTQYF

cdr3_length: 14
clone_size: -
j_call: TRBJ1-2
d_call: -
v_call: TRBV7-9
cdr3_nt: TGTGCCAGCAGCTTAACGGCACAGAACTATGGCTACACCTTC
cdr3_aa: CASSLTAQNYGYTF

cdr3_length: 14
clone_size: -
j_call: TRBJ2-2
d_call: -
v_call: TRBV5-1
cdr3_nt: TGCGCCAGCAGCTTGGATTGGGGCACCGGGGAGCTGTTTTTT
cdr3_aa: CASSLDWGTGELFF

cdr3_length: 13
clone_size: -
j_call: TRBJ2-3
d_call: -
v_call: TRBV5-1
cdr3_nt: TGCGCCAGCTCTGAACTAGCCACGGATACGCAGTATTTT
cdr3_aa: CASSELATDTQYF

cdr3_length: 16
clone_size: few
j_call: TRBJ2-5
d_call: -
v_call: TRBV20-1
cdr3_nt: TGCAGTGCTAGTCCCCCCGGGGGTCCCTACCAAGAGACCCAGTACTTC
cdr3_aa: CSASPPGGPYQETQYF

cdr3_length: 13
clone_size: few
j_call: TRBJ2-3
d_call: -
v_call: TRBV29-1
cdr3_nt: TGCAGCGTTGAACCGGAGAGTCCGGATACGCAGTATTTT
cdr3_aa: CSVEPESPDTQYF

cdr3_length: 13
clone_size: -
j_call: TRBJ2-7
d_call: TRBD1
v_call: TRBV7-9
cdr3_nt: TGTGCCAGCAGCTTACAGGGGGCAAACGAGCAGTACTTC
cdr3_aa: CASSLQGANEQYF

cdr3_length: 17
clone_size: -
j_call: TRBJ2-1
d_call: TRBD1
v_call: TRBV7-6
cdr3_nt: TGTGCCAGCAGCTTAGCGCTTAGGGGGCCAGCGAACAATGAGCAGTTCTTC
cdr3_aa: CASSLALRGPANNEQFF

cdr3_length: 14
clone_size: -
j_call: TRBJ2-7
d_call: TRBD2
v_call: TRBV12-3/TRBV12-4
cdr3_nt: TGTGCCAGCAGAACTAGCGGGAGATCACCCGAGCAGTACTTC
cdr3_aa: CASRTSGRSPEQYF

cdr3_length: 15
clone_size: -
j_call: TRBJ2-1
d_call: TRBD1
v_call: TRBV13
cdr3_nt: TGTGCCAGCAGCTCCCCCGGGACAGAGTACAATGAGCAGTTCTTC
cdr3_aa: CASSSPGTEYNEQFF

cdr3_length: 14
clone_size: -
j_call: TRBJ2-1
d_call: -
v_call: TRBV3-1
cdr3_nt: TGTGCCAGCAGCCAAGTTTCGGGCTCCGGACCTGGGTTCTTC
cdr3_aa: CASSQVSGSGPGFF

cdr3_length: 16
clone_size: many
j_call: TRBJ2-4
d_call: TRBD2
v_call: TRBV12-3/TRBV12-4
cdr3_nt: TGTGCCAGCAGTAACCCTAGCGGGAGGCCCGAGGGTGCGCAGTACTTC
cdr3_aa: CASSNPSGRPEGAQYF

cdr3_length: 14
clone_size: once
j_call: TRBJ1-4
d_call: -
v_call: TRBV29-1
cdr3_nt: TGCAGCGCTGCGGTCGTAGGAACTAATGAAAAACTGTTTTTT
cdr3_aa: CSAAVVGTNEKLFF

cdr3_length: 15
clone_size: -
j_call: TRBJ1-4
d_call: -
v_call: TRBV5-6
cdr3_nt: TGTGCCAGCAGCCGGAGGGGGGAGAGGAATGAAAAACTGTTTTTT
cdr3_aa: CASSRRGERNEKLFF

cdr3_length: 16
clone_size: few
j_call: TRBJ2-1
d_call: TRBD2
v_call: TRBV6-2/TRBV6-3
cdr3_nt: TGTGCCGGCAGTTCCAATCCCGCGGGCGGGAGTGATGAGCAGTTCTTC
cdr3_aa: CAGSSNPAGGSDEQFF

cdr3_length: 11
clone_size: -
j_call: TRBJ1-1
d_call: -
v_call: TRBV6-6
cdr3_nt: TGTGCCAGCAGTTACATGTCGGTAGCTTTCTTT
cdr3_aa: CASSYMSVAFF

cdr3_length: 13
clone_size: -
j_call: TRBJ2-1
d_call: -
v_call: TRBV20-1
cdr3_nt: TGCAGTGCTAGAGAATCTAGAGCATATGAGCAGTTCTTC
cdr3_aa: CSARESRAYEQFF

cdr3_length: 13
clone_size: few
j_call: TRBJ2-1
d_call: -
v_call: TRBV28
cdr3_nt: TGTGCCAGCAGCTCCCCCTTACACAATGAGCAGTTCTTC
cdr3_aa: CASSSPLHNEQFF